The clone carrying this T cell receptor beta chain was observed a handful of times. The sample comes from a study of response to subunit inactivated influenza vaccine. TCRdb re-derived calls from the RT-PCR reads in MiXCR, one entry per CDR3 protein. The table has approximately 500,000 distinct CDR3 sequences, 10% to 15% seen once; the top ten hold about 12%. V was cut by 3 bases and J by 4 bases, with 12 bases left in between. The CDR3 length is 15 residues. The specimen comprised PBMCs from blood, sampled 45 days after vaccination. The TCR sequence derives from a man aged 45-65 years who received an inactivated influenza vaccine. This chain uses TRBV12-3 or TRBV12-4 with TRBJ2-2; D remains unclear. CDR3 coding DNA: TGTGCCAGCAGTTTTTTCATAGCAGGCACCGGGGAGCTGTTTTTT. It encodes CASSFFIAGTGELFF.